This is a list of T cell receptor beta chains from one sample in a study of vaccination effects on CD4 cells after COVID-19. Assay: immunoSEQ multiplex PCR; the TCRdb copy retains only in-frame clones and omits some. The sample contains 77,000 or so clones, about four fifths of which appear only once. No antigens are known for them. The sample in question was CD4+ T cells from PBMCs cultured with SARS-CoV-2 spike peptides, obtained before COVID-19 vaccination. The receptor set was obtained from a human donor who received a COVID-19 vaccine. CDR3s include the opening cysteine and the closing phenylalanine or tryptophan. The D gene is left open where the match is weak. Only part of the rows carry a size: once, few, many, or a class if the clone is expanded.

DNA: TGTGCCACCAGCAGAGATTACGGGGGCGGGGAGCCCCAGCATTTT
CDR3: CATSRDYGGGEPQHF
size: NA
V: TRBV15
D: NA
J: TRBJ1-5

DNA: TGTGCCAGCAGCCGCACCGGGACAGGGATGGAGACCCAGTACTTC
CDR3: CASSRTGTGMETQYF
size: once
V: TRBV7-3
D: TRBD1
J: TRBJ2-5

DNA: TGTGCCAGCAGCTTGGTGCGCTTGCGGGGAGGTCCCGGGGAGCTGTTTTTT
CDR3: CASSLVRLRGGPGELFF
size: NA
V: TRBV7-3
D: NA
J: TRBJ2-2

DNA: TGTGCCAGCAGTTTAAGCAGTTATGGCTACACCTTC
CDR3: CASSLSSYGYTF
size: NA
V: TRBV28
D: NA
J: TRBJ1-2

DNA: TGTGCCTGGAGTTCCCGGACCAAGAGGACTAGCACAGATACGCAGTATTTT
CDR3: CAWSSRTKRTSTDTQYF
size: NA
V: TRBV30
D: NA
J: TRBJ2-3

DNA: TGTGCCAGTAGTCCAGGGAGGACAGATCAAGAGACCCAGTACTTC
CDR3: CASSPGRTDQETQYF
size: NA
V: TRBV19
D: NA
J: TRBJ2-5

DNA: TGTGCCAGCAGCTTAGGGCTAGCGGAGGAGACCCAGTACTTC
CDR3: CASSLGLAEETQYF
size: NA
V: TRBV7-9
D: TRBD2
J: TRBJ2-5

DNA: TGTGCCAGCAGCTTAGCCTCAGGGGGAAATCAGCCCCAGCATTTT
CDR3: CASSLASGGNQPQHF
size: NA
V: TRBV7-8
D: TRBD1
J: TRBJ1-5

DNA: TGTGCCAGCTCACCCCAGGGCCCCGCGAACACCGGGGAGCTGTTTTTT
CDR3: CASSPQGPANTGELFF
size: NA
V: TRBV18
D: NA
J: TRBJ2-2

DNA: TGTGCTAGTGGTTTGGTAGGGGCAGGCCCCTACAATGAGCAGTTCTTC
CDR3: CASGLVGAGPYNEQFF
size: NA
V: TRBV12-5
D: NA
J: TRBJ2-1

DNA: TGCGCCAGCAGCTCTCTAGCGGGGGGCACAGATACGCAGTATTTT
CDR3: CASSSLAGGTDTQYF
size: NA
V: TRBV5-1
D: TRBD2
J: TRBJ2-3

DNA: TGTGCCGCAAAGGGGACAGGGAAGGCTGAAGCTTTCTTT
CDR3: CAAKGTGKAEAFF
size: NA
V: TRBV19
D: TRBD1
J: TRBJ1-1

DNA: TGTGCCACCAGTGATACAGGGGGCAATGAGCAGTTCTTC
CDR3: CATSDTGGNEQFF
size: NA
V: TRBV24-1
D: TRBD1
J: TRBJ2-1

DNA: TGCGCCAGCAGCGAAAAGACAACTAATGAAAAACTGTTTTTT
CDR3: CASSEKTTNEKLFF
size: NA
V: TRBV5-1
D: NA
J: TRBJ1-4

DNA: TGCGCCAGCAGCTTGCGGGGGGATGAGCAGTTCTTC
CDR3: CASSLRGDEQFF
size: NA
V: TRBV5-1
D: TRBD2
J: TRBJ2-1

DNA: TGTGCCAGCAGTTACGCCCTGACAGGGTTGGTTGAAAAACTGTTTTTT
CDR3: CASSYALTGLVEKLFF
size: NA
V: TRBV6-5
D: TRBD1
J: TRBJ1-4

DNA: TGTGCCATCAGATTAGCGGGGCCCACCGGGGAGCTGTTTTTT
CDR3: CAIRLAGPTGELFF
size: NA
V: TRBV10-3
D: TRBD2
J: TRBJ2-2

DNA: TGTGCCAGCAGCGCCCGGGGCCAAGACTTTGAGACCCAGTACTTC
CDR3: CASSARGQDFETQYF
size: NA
V: TRBV9
D: NA
J: TRBJ2-5

DNA: TGTGCCAGCAGCACCATCAGGGGCGGCCTTGGAAAACTGTTTTTT
CDR3: CASSTIRGGLGKLFF
size: NA
V: TRBV7-8
D: NA
J: TRBJ1-4

DNA: TGTGCCAGCAGTGAAGATAGGGGTTGGAGCAGAGAGACCCAGTACTTC
CDR3: CASSEDRGWSRETQYF
size: NA
V: TRBV6-1
D: NA
J: TRBJ2-5

DNA: TGTGCCAGCAGCTTGGGGCCGACAGGGGGCCAGCAGCCCCAGCATTTT
CDR3: CASSLGPTGGQQPQHF
size: NA
V: TRBV5-8
D: TRBD1
J: TRBJ1-5

DNA: TGTGCCAGCAGCCAGAAAAGCGGGGGAGTCACAGATACGCAGTATTTT
CDR3: CASSQKSGGVTDTQYF
size: NA
V: TRBV7-2
D: TRBD2
J: TRBJ2-3

DNA: TGTGCCAGCAGTGAATGGGAGAATGAAAAACTGTTTTTT
CDR3: CASSEWENEKLFF
size: NA
V: TRBV25-1
D: NA
J: TRBJ1-4

DNA: TGTGCCAGCAGCGTAGGACAGATGAGGACCGGGGAGCTGTTTTTT
CDR3: CASSVGQMRTGELFF
size: NA
V: TRBV7-2
D: NA
J: TRBJ2-2

DNA: TGTGCCAGCAGCCAATCCCTGGGGACTTCTTTAGTAGGGGATGGCTACACCTTC
CDR3: CASSQSLGTSLVGDGYTF
size: NA
V: TRBV16
D: NA
J: TRBJ1-2

DNA: TGTGCCAGCAGCCATCTTTTCGAGGCCAACGTCCTGACTTTC
CDR3: CASSHLFEANVLTF
size: NA
V: TRBV3-1/TRBV3-2
D: NA
J: TRBJ2-6

DNA: TGTGCCAGCAGTTACTCGATGGGATCCGGTTCTGGCTACACCTTC
CDR3: CASSYSMGSGSGYTF
size: NA
V: TRBV6-5
D: NA
J: TRBJ1-2

DNA: TGTGCCAGCAGTCCGGGACAGGGTGGTAGCTACACCTTC
CDR3: CASSPGQGGSYTF
size: NA
V: TRBV27
D: TRBD1
J: TRBJ1-2

DNA: TGTGCCAGCAGCTTTAGCGCGAGCACAGATACGCAGTATTTT
CDR3: CASSFSASTDTQYF
size: NA
V: TRBV7-9
D: NA
J: TRBJ2-3

DNA: TGTGCCAGCAGCCAAACTCCCGGGGAGCTGTTTTTT
CDR3: CASSQTPGELFF
size: NA
V: TRBV3-1/TRBV3-2
D: NA
J: TRBJ2-2

DNA: TGCGCCAGCAGCTTGGCCATAGGTTCGAACACTGAAGCTTTCTTT
CDR3: CASSLAIGSNTEAFF
size: NA
V: TRBV5-1
D: NA
J: TRBJ1-1

DNA: TGTGCCAGCAGCCAGACGGGACTTCATTACAATGAGCAGTTCTTC
CDR3: CASSQTGLHYNEQFF
size: NA
V: TRBV14
D: NA
J: TRBJ2-1

DNA: TGCGCCAGCAGCTTGGGGACAACAAATGAGCAGTTCTTC
CDR3: CASSLGTTNEQFF
size: NA
V: TRBV5-1
D: NA
J: TRBJ2-1

DNA: TGTGCCAGCTCACCGACTAGCGGGGGTTATACGCAGTATTTT
CDR3: CASSPTSGGYTQYF
size: NA
V: TRBV18
D: TRBD2
J: TRBJ2-3

DNA: TGCAGCGTTTTTAACAGTAGGGGCTATGGCTACACCTTC
CDR3: CSVFNSRGYGYTF
size: NA
V: TRBV29-1
D: NA
J: TRBJ1-2

DNA: TGTGCCATCTCTCCGCAAGGGGAGAGCAATCAGCCCCAGCATTTT
CDR3: CAISPQGESNQPQHF
size: NA
V: TRBV10-3
D: NA
J: TRBJ1-5

DNA: TGCGCCAGCAGCTTGGTGAGGCTAGCGGGGGGCCGGCGTCCCGCACAAGAGACCCAGTACTTC
CDR3: CASSLVRLAGGRRPAQETQYF
size: NA
V: TRBV5-1
D: TRBD2
J: TRBJ2-5

DNA: TGCGCCAGCAGCTTGGTATCCGAAATCTATGGCTACACCTTC
CDR3: CASSLVSEIYGYTF
size: NA
V: TRBV5-1
D: NA
J: TRBJ1-2

DNA: TGTGCCAGCAGTCAGGGACACAGCTCTGGAAACACCATATATTTT
CDR3: CASSQGHSSGNTIYF
size: NA
V: TRBV28
D: NA
J: TRBJ1-3

DNA: TGTGCCAGCAGTTTCGGCAGGGAAGAGACCCAGTACTTC
CDR3: CASSFGREETQYF
size: NA
V: TRBV12-3/TRBV12-4
D: NA
J: TRBJ2-5

DNA: TGCGCCAGCAGCTCCCAGGGAGGCGGAACTGAAGCTTTCTTT
CDR3: CASSSQGGGTEAFF
size: NA
V: TRBV5-1
D: NA
J: TRBJ1-1

DNA: TGTGCCAGCTCACAGATGTCCGCTGTATACAATGAGCAGTTCTTC
CDR3: CASSQMSAVYNEQFF
size: NA
V: TRBV18
D: NA
J: TRBJ2-1